The rows below give T cell receptor beta chains drawn from one sample of a study of blood T cells in healthy people across ages. TCRdb ran MiXCR on the 5' RACE reads and lists one entry per CDR3 protein. In the table there are some 1.4 million distinct CDR3 sequences, 42% of which are singletons. Sample: blood. These receptors all come from a woman younger than 35 in good health. CDR3s include the opening cysteine and the closing phenylalanine or tryptophan. A D gene is named only where the DNA matches it firmly. Some rows have no size entry. The others give once, few or many, or a class for an expanded clone.

size,V,D,J,CDR3,DNA
-,TRBV9,-,TRBJ2-5,CASSVAQREETQYF,TGTGCCAGCAGCGTAGCTCAAAGGGAAGAGACCCAGTACTTC
once,TRBV5-1,-,TRBJ1-2,CASSEDSTYGYTF,TGCGCCAGCAGCGAGGACAGCACCTATGGCTACACCTTC
-,TRBV20-1,-,TRBJ1-1,CSARDSQGNTEAFF,TGCAGTGCTAGAGATTCACAGGGTAACACTGAAGCTTTCTTT
-,TRBV12-5,TRBD2,TRBJ2-1,CASGLAGVYNEQFF,TGTGCTAGTGGTTTAGCGGGGGTCTACAATGAGCAGTTCTTC
few,TRBV6-1,-,TRBJ1-1,CACRILRGDTEAFF,TGTGCCTGCAGGATCCTTCGAGGAGACACTGAAGCTTTCTTT
-,TRBV20-1,-,TRBJ2-3,CSAGVGGSTDTQYF,TGCAGTGCTGGGGTTGGCGGGAGCACAGATACGCAGTATTTT
-,TRBV6-5,-,TRBJ2-1,CASSCEGYNEQFF,TGTGCCAGCAGTTGCGAAGGGTACAATGAGCAGTTCTTC
-,TRBV6-1,-,TRBJ2-1,CASGAPSEYNEQFF,TGTGCCAGCGGGGCCCCAAGCGAATACAATGAGCAGTTCTTC
-,TRBV20-1,TRBD1,TRBJ2-1,CSAKGQVSYNEQFF,TGCAGTGCTAAGGGACAGGTCTCCTACAATGAGCAGTTCTTC
-,TRBV20-1,-,TRBJ2-7,CNAGRDIGSYEQYF,TGCAATGCAGGCCGGGACATCGGCTCCTACGAGCAGTACTTC
few,TRBV29-1,TRBD1,TRBJ2-7,CSVVGTGFYEQYF,TGCAGCGTTGTTGGGACAGGGTTCTACGAGCAGTACTTC
-,TRBV7-6,-,TRBJ2-5,CASSRLLSGEETQYF,TGTGCCAGCAGCCGACTCCTCAGTGGGGAAGAGACCCAGTACTTC
-,TRBV27,TRBD1,TRBJ1-4,CASSLLRQGGVPDEKLFF,TGTGCCAGCAGTTTGTTAAGACAGGGGGGCGTTCCTGATGAAAAACTGTTTTTT
-,TRBV30,-,TRBJ2-7,CAWVLTGTAYEQYF,TGTGCCTGGGTCTTAACAGGGACGGCCTACGAGCAGTACTTC
many,TRBV29-1,TRBD1,TRBJ2-7,CSVGTGDDEQYF,TGCAGCGTTGGAACAGGGGATGACGAGCAGTACTTC
once,TRBV29-1,TRBD2,TRBJ2-7,CSSVGEGNAYNEQYF,TGCAGCTCCGTGGGGGAGGGAAATGCGTACAATGAGCAGTACTTC
-,TRBV15,-,TRBJ1-2,CATSRGQVYGYTF,TGTGCCACCAGCAGAGGTCAGGTCTATGGCTACACCTTC
many,TRBV2,-,TRBJ2-3,CASSTSADTQYF,TGTGCCAGCAGTACCTCGGCGGATACGCAGTATTTT
once,TRBV6-1,TRBD2,TRBJ2-1,CASSEVAGGRGNEQFF,TGTGCCAGCAGTGAGGTAGCGGGGGGGCGGGGAAATGAGCAGTTCTTC
once,TRBV5-6,-,TRBJ2-1,CASSFLARNGQFF,TGTGCCAGCAGCTTCTTAGCGAGGAATGGGCAGTTCTTC
-,TRBV10-3,-,TRBJ2-2,CAISEPGNTGELFF,TGTGCCATCAGTGAGCCGGGGAACACCGGGGAGCTGTTTTTT
few,TRBV12-3/TRBV12-4,-,TRBJ1-4,CASSLQGDNEKLFF,TGTGCCAGCAGTTTACAAGGAGATAATGAAAAACTGTTTTTT
few,TRBV2,-,TRBJ1-5,CASTLEGRQPQHF,TGTGCCAGCACTCTGGAGGGCAGACAGCCCCAGCATTTT
-,TRBV20-1,TRBD2,TRBJ2-5,CSALLAGGRETQYF,TGCAGTGCCTTACTAGCGGGAGGACGGGAGACCCAGTACTTC
-,TRBV24-1,-,TRBJ2-1,CATSDLPAPWVYNEQFF,TGTGCCACCAGTGATTTGCCCGCCCCGTGGGTTTACAATGAACAGTTCTTC
many,TRBV7-2,-,TRBJ2-4,CASRRDGSVGNIQYF,TGTGCCAGCAGACGGGACGGGTCCGTGGGGAACATTCAGTACTTC
few,TRBV29-1,-,TRBJ2-3,CSGRVAVTPTDTQYF,TGCAGCGGGCGGGTAGCGGTTACGCCCACAGATACGCAGTATTTT
-,TRBV20-1,-,TRBJ2-4,CSARQGSKNIQYF,TGCAGTGCTAGACAGGGTTCCAAAAACATTCAGTACTTC
-,TRBV6-1,TRBD1,TRBJ2-2,CASSPGTGSNTGELFF,TGTGCCAGCAGCCCCGGGACAGGGTCGAACACCGGGGAGCTGTTTTTT
-,TRBV3-1,-,TRBJ2-7,CASSPNSLNSYEQYF,TGTGCCAGCAGCCCGAATAGCCTAAACTCCTACGAGCAGTACTTC
-,TRBV28,-,TRBJ2-7,CASSIPEGYSYEQYF,TGTGCCAGCAGTATCCCCGAAGGGTATTCCTACGAGCAGTACTTC
-,TRBV7-2,TRBD2,TRBJ2-7,CASLWGEGPVNEQYF,TGCGCCAGCCTATGGGGGGAGGGCCCCGTAAATGAGCAGTACTTC
few,TRBV13,TRBD2,TRBJ2-7,CASSLGREDYEQYF,TGTGCCAGCAGCTTAGGCCGGGAGGACTACGAGCAGTACTTC
-,TRBV6-6,-,TRBJ2-5,CASSYEGKGETQYF,TGTGCCAGCAGTTACGAGGGGAAAGGAGAGACCCAGTACTTC
few,TRBV5-1,-,TRBJ1-1,CASRTSEASEAFF,TGCGCCAGCAGAACCTCCGAGGCTTCTGAAGCTTTCTTT
-,TRBV6-1,TRBD1,TRBJ2-7,CASSTIPGTAYEQYF,TGTGCCAGCAGTACAATTCCCGGGACAGCCTACGAGCAGTACTTC
once,TRBV20-1,TRBD2,TRBJ2-1,CSARIAGVWQNDGQFF,TGCAGTGCTAGAATAGCGGGGGTATGGCAGAACGATGGGCAGTTCTTC
-,TRBV18,TRBD1,TRBJ2-1,CASSQLDRGRYNEQFF,TGTGCCAGCTCGCAACTGGACAGGGGGCGCTACAATGAGCAGTTCTTC
few,TRBV2,-,TRBJ2-7,CASREDYALGEQYF,TGTGCCAGCAGGGAAGACTATGCCCTAGGCGAGCAGTACTTC
few,TRBV3-1,-,TRBJ1-6,CASSQWTVDSPLHF,TGTGCCAGCAGCCAGTGGACAGTCGATTCACCCCTCCACTTT
-,TRBV7-2,-,TRBJ2-3,CASSFGRPSTDTQYF,TGTGCCAGCAGCTTTGGGCGGCCCAGCACAGATACGCAGTATTTT